Below are 2 T cell receptor beta chains sequenced from a single sample in a study of radiotherapy plus CTLA-4 blockade in lung cancer. TCRdb's table, derived via immunoSEQ multiplex PCR, lists solely in-frame clones and lacks some. Among about 91,000 clones, more than 70% were seen once, and the ten largest hold over 12%. The material was peripheral blood, obtained from a patient treated with radiotherapy plus ipilimumab. These receptors were collected from a human donor with non-small cell lung cancer that progressed on radiotherapy plus ipilimumab.

J is TRBJ2-3 and V is TRBV11-1; 8 nucleotides line up with TRBD2. The CDR3 loop spans 15 amino acids. Germline assignment: CDR1 SGHAT and CDR2 FQDESV (reference sequence). With V trimmed by 5 bases and J by 1 base, 5 bases remained unmatched. The DNA for the CDR3 is TGTGCCAGCAGCCATAGCGGGATGGGCACAGATACGCAGTATTTT. Translated: CASSHSGMGTDTQYF.

V usage is TRBV7-6 and J usage is TRBJ1-6, with a possible D match to TRBD1 (6 bases). Trimming cost V 1 base and J 6 bases, with 10 bases left between them. The germline gives CDR1 SGHVS, CDR2 FNYEAQ. The CDR3 extends over 15 amino acids. Here the CDR3 reads CASSLGGGFNSPLHF. CDR3 DNA sequence: TGTGCCAGCAGCTTAGGAGGGGGGTTTAATTCACCCCTCCACTTT.